Shown below are 2 T cell receptor beta chains from a single sample sequenced in a study of blood T cells in healthy people across ages. Alongside a J-beta primer mix, a sample-barcoded 5' primer served in a second PCR lasting 7 to 11 cycles. MiXCR was run by TCRdb on the 5' RACE reads, yielding one entry per CDR3 protein. The sample has approximately 1,100,000 distinct CDR3 sequences, more than 35% seen once. Sequencing was performed on blood. The receptor source for this set is a woman aged 60 to 75 in good health.

A few counts support this clonotype. In DNA form, the CDR3 reads TGTGCCAGCAGCCAGGGACTAAGCTCCTACAATGAGCAGTTCTTC. Its protein is CASSQGLSSYNEQFF. The genes are TRBV3-1 and TRBJ2-1, with TRBD2 matching 7 bases. CDR3 size: 15 residues. Trimming cost V 3 bases and J 0 bases; bases outside gene matches: 2. Germline CDR1 and CDR2: LGHDT and YNNKEL (reference sequence).

The V and J genes are TRBV27 and TRBJ2-2; TRBD2 agrees at 11 bases. CDR3 length equals 15 residues. Per germline, CDR1 MNHEY and CDR2 SMNVEV (reference sequence). V shed 6 bases, J shed 4 bases, and the junction held 4 bases outside the gene matches. CDR3 residues: CASSRGTSGTGELFF. CDR3 DNA sequence: TGTGCCAGCAGCCGTGGGACTAGCGGCACCGGGGAGCTGTTTTTT.